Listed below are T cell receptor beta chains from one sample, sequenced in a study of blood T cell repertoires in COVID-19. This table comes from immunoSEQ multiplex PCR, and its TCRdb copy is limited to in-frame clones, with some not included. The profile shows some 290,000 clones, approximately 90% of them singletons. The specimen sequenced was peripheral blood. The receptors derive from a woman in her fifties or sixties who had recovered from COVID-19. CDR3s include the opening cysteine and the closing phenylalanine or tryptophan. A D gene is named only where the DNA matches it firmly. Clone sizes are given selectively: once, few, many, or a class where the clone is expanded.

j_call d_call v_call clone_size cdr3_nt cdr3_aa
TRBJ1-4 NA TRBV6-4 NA TGTGCCAGCAGTAAAGACGGGGGAGAGGAAAAACTGTTTTTT CASSKDGGEEKLFF
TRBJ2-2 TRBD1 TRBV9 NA TGTGCCAGCAGCTTACGGGACAGGGGCACCGGGGAGCTGTTTTTT CASSLRDRGTGELFF
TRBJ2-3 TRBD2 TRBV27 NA TGTGCCAGCAGTTTATCCGGGGGGGCCGGGGTAGATACGCAGTATTTT CASSLSGGAGVDTQYF
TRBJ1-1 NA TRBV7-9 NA TGTGCCAGCAGCTTGAGACAGGCTGTGAACACTGAAGCTTTCTTT CASSLRQAVNTEAFF
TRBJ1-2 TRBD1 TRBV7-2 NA TGTGCCAGCAGCTCGGATGACAGGGGGCGCACCTATGGCTACACCTTC CASSSDDRGRTYGYTF
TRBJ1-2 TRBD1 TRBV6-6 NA TGTGCCAGCAGTCTGGGACAGGGGCCCGGCTACACCTTC CASSLGQGPGYTF
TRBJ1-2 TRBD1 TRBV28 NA TGTGCCAGCAGTACGGACAGGGGTCGTTACTACACCTTC CASSTDRGRYYTF
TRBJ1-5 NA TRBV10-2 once TGCGCCAGCAGTCAGTCTCTAGGCAGCAATCAGCCCCAGCATTTT CASSQSLGSNQPQHF
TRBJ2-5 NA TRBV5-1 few TGCGCCAGCACCGTGACTAGTCCTCAAGAGACCCAGTACTTC CASTVTSPQETQYF
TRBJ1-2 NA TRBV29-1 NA TGCAGCGTTGAGGCGGGGGCGATTAACTATGGCTACACCTTC CSVEAGAINYGYTF